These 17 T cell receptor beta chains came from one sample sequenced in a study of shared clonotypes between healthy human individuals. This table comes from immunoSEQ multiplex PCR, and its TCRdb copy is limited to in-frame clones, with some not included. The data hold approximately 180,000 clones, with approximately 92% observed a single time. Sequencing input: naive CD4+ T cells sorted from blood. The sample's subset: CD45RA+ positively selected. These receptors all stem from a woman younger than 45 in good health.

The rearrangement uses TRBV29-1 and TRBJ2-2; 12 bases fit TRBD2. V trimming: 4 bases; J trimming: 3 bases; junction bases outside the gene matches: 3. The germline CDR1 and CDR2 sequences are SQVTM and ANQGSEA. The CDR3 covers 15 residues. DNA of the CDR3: TGCAGCGTTGGGACTAGCGGGACGGACACCGGGGAGCTGTTTTTT. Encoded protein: CSVGTSGTDTGELFF.

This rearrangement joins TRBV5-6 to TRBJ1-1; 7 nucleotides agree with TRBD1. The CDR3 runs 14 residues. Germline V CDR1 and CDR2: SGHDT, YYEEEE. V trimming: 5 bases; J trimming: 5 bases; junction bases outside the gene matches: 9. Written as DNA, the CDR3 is TGTGCCAGCAGACGGGGACAGAAGGTGACTGAAGCTTTCTTT. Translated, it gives CASRRGQKVTEAFF.

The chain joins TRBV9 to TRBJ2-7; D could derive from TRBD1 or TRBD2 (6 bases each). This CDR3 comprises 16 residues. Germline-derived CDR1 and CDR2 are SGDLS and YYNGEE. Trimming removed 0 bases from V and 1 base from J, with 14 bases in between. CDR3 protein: CASSVAPGAGSYEQYF. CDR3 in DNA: TGTGCCAGCAGCGTAGCTCCAGGGGCGGGATCCTACGAGCAGTACTTC.

CDR3 bases: TGTGCCAGCAGTTTAGGGGGGAACCGTGGCTACACCTTC. This translates into CASSLGGNRGYTF. This sequence joins TRBV27 and TRBJ1-2, with D possibly being TRBD1 (5 bases). This CDR3 is built from 13 residues. Germline-derived CDR1 and CDR2 are MNHEY and SMNVEV (reference sequence). Trimming removed 2 bases from V and 7 bases from J, with 11 bases in between.

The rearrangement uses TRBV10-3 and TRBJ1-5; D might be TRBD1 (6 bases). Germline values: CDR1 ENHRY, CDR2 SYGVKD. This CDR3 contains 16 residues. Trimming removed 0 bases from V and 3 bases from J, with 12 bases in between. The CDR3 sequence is CAISESGGNNNQPQHF. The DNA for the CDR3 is TGTGCCATCAGTGAGTCGGGGGGCAATAACAATCAGCCCCAGCATTTT.

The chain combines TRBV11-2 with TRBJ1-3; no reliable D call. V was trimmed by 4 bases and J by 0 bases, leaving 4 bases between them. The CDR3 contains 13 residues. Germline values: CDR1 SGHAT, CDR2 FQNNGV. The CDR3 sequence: CASSSYSGNTIYF. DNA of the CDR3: TGTGCCAGCAGCTCCTACTCTGGAAACACCATATATTTT.

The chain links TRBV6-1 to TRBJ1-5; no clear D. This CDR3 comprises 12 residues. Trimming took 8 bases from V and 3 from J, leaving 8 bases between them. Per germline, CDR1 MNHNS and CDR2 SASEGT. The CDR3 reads CASDGFNQPQHF. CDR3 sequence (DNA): TGTGCCAGCGATGGGTTCAATCAGCCCCAGCATTTT.

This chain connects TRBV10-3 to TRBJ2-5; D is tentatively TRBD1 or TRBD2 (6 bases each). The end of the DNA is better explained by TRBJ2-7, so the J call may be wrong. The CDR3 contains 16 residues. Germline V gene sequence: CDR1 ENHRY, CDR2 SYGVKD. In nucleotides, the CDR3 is TGTGCCATCAGTGAGTCGGGGGGCACAAGCTCCTACGAGCAGTACTTC. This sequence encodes CAISESGGTSSYEQYF.

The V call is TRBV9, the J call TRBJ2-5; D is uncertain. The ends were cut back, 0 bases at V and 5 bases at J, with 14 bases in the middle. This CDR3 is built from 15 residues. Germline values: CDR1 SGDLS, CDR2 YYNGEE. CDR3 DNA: TGTGCCAGCAGCGTAGCTGTGGGGATATGGGAGACCCAGTACTTC. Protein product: CASSVAVGIWETQYF.

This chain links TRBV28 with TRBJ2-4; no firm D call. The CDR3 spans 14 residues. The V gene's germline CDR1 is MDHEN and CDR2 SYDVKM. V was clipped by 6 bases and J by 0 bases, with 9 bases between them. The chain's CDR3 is CASRDFRAKNIQYF. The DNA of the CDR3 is TGTGCCAGCAGAGATTTCAGAGCCAAAAACATTCAGTACTTC.

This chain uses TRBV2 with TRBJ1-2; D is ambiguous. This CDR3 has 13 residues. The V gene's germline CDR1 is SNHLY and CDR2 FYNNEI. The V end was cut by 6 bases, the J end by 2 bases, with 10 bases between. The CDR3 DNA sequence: TGTGCCAGCAGGGGATGGGCCAACTATGGCTACACCTTC. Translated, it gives CASRGWANYGYTF.

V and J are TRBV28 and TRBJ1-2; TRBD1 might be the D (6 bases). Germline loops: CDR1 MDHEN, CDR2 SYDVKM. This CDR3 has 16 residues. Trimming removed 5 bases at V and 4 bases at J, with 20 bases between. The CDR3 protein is CASSPYSGGRVYGYTF. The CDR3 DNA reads TGTGCCAGCAGTCCCTACTCGGGGGGGCGAGTCTATGGCTACACCTTC.

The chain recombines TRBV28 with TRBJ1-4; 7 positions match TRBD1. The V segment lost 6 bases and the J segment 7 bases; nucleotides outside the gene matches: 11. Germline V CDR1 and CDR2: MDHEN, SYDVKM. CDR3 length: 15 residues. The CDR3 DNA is TGTGCCAGCAGCTCCCCAACAGGGGTGGGTGAAAAACTGTTTTTT. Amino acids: CASSSPTGVGEKLFF.

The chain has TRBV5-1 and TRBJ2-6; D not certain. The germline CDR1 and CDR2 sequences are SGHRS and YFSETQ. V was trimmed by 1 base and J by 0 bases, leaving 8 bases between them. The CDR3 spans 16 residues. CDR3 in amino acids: CASSLRQYSGANVLTF. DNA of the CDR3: TGCGCCAGCAGCTTGCGGCAATACTCTGGGGCCAACGTCCTGACTTTC.

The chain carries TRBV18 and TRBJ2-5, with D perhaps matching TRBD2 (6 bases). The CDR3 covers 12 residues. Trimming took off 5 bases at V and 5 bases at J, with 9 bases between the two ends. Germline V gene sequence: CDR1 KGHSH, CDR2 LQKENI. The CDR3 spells CASSTGRETQYF. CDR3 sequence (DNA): TGTGCCAGCTCAACGGGGAGGGAGACCCAGTACTTC.

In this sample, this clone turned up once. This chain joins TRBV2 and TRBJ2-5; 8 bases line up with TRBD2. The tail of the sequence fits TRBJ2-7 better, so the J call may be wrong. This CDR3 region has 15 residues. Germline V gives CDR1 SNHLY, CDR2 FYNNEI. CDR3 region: CARSSLIAGMNEQYF. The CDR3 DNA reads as TGTGCCAGAAGTAGTTTGATAGCGGGAATGAACGAGCAGTACTTC.

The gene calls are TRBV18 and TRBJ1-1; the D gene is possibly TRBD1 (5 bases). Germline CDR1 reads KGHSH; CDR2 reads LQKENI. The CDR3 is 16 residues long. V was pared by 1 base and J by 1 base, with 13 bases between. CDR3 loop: CASSPLLDNTNTEAFF. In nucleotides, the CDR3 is TGTGCCAGCTCACCACTATTGGACAACACGAACACTGAAGCTTTCTTT.